The 7 T cell receptor beta chains given below trace back to one sample, sequenced in a study of post-analysis software for immune sequencing data. Study-level findings and limits: Patients had higher frequencies than controls of roughly 5 TRBV segments, including TRBV5-6, TRBV5-1 and TRBV20-1.

Carried by the TCR beta cDNA libraries were unique molecular identifiers. MiXCR was run by TCRdb on the PCR reads, yielding one entry per CDR3 protein. The data hold hundreds of thousands of distinct CDR3 sequences, with roughly 45% observed a single time. The antigens these receptors bind are not known. The sample taken for sequencing was blood. These receptors originate from a girl aged 5-17 years with multiple sclerosis.

The chain carries TRBV12-3 or TRBV12-4 and TRBJ2-3; D unclear. V was trimmed by 4 bases and J by 5 bases, leaving 7 bases between them. This CDR3 region has 12 residues. CDR3 DNA: TGTGCCAGCAGTTCCAGCCAAGATACGCAGTATTTT. Protein product: CASSSSQDTQYF.

The chain couples TRBV20-1 to TRBJ1-2, with D maybe TRBD1 (5 bases). This CDR3 region has 14 residues. Germline values: CDR1 DFQATT, CDR2 SNEGSKA (reference sequence). Trimming removed 1 base from V and 3 bases from J, with 12 bases in between. The CDR3: CSARGGRDHYGYTF. CDR3 DNA sequence: TGCAGTGCTAGAGGGGGCAGGGATCACTATGGCTACACCTTC.

This clonotype was detected a few times. The chain has TRBV12-3 or TRBV12-4 and TRBJ2-7; 10 bases align to TRBD2. V dropped 9 bases and J dropped 3; count of bases not matched to a gene: 11. The CDR3 covers 15 residues. CDR3 region: CASSPGLAFVYEQYF. In DNA, the CDR3 is TGTGCCAGTTCACCGGGACTAGCGTTCGTCTACGAGCAGTACTTC.

The CDR3 region is CASSILAGYNEQFF. In nucleotides, the CDR3 is TGTGCCAGCAGTATATTAGCGGGATACAATGAGCAGTTCTTC. The chain carries TRBV6-5 and TRBJ2-1, with 8 bases lining up with TRBD2. The CDR3 covers 14 residues. V trimming: 5 bases; J trimming: 4 bases; junction bases outside the gene matches: 4. Germline V gives CDR1 MNHEY, CDR2 SVGAGI.

This chain links TRBV12-3 or TRBV12-4 with TRBJ2-7; D is ambiguous. This CDR3 comprises 12 residues. V dropped 3 bases and J dropped 2 bases, with 5 bases sitting between them. CDR3 residues: CASSFKAYEQYF. CDR3 DNA: TGTGCCAGCAGTTTTAAGGCCTACGAGCAGTACTTC.

V gene TRBV27 combines with J gene TRBJ2-4, with D maybe TRBD2 (6 bases). The J call is doubtful: the DNA matches TRBJ2-7 better. Germline V gene lookup returns CDR1 MNHEY and CDR2 SMNVEV (reference sequence). This CDR3 has 15 residues. For the CDR3, the DNA is TGTGCCAGCAGAATTCCCAGCGGGTCTCCCTACGAGCAGTACTTC. Translation gives CASRIPSGSPYEQYF.

The chain combines TRBV12-3 or TRBV12-4 with TRBJ1-5, with 8 positions matching TRBD1. The V gene end was trimmed by 7 bases and the J gene end by 4 bases; junction bases not matched to a gene: 6. The CDR3 has 14 amino acids. As DNA, the CDR3 is TGTGCCAGCAAGAGTACAGGGGGAAATCAGCCCCAGCATTTT. Protein: CASKSTGGNQPQHF.